These 14 T cell receptor beta chains share one sample of origin, sequenced in a study of shared clonotypes between healthy human individuals (dated by TCRdb to the early 2020s). Library construction relied on the immunoSEQ multiplex PCR assay. TCRdb took over this immuneACCESS table, retaining in-frame rearrangements with V and J assigned. Such tables are incomplete; in checked studies, under half of the missing clones stem from an unresolved V gene, and the remainder is unexplained. The table for this sample lists around 300,000 clones; around 86% of them were counted only once. The ten largest clones capture 16% of the sample. The sample comprised memory CD8+ T cells sorted from blood. What this sample's cell subset or site label stands for: CD45RO+ cells pooled with CCR7-negative TemRA cells. These receptor sequences come from a young man in good health.

This chain links TRBV14 with TRBJ2-7, with D perhaps assigned TRBD1 or TRBD2 (6 bases each). V was pared by 7 bases and J by 2 bases, with 15 bases between. CDR1 is SGHDN and CDR2 is FVKESK in the germline V gene. The CDR3 is 14 amino acids. CDR3 bases: TGTGCCAGCAATACCAGGGGAGGCACCTACGAGCAGTACTTC. Translating it yields CASNTRGGTYEQYF.

The V call is TRBV27, the J call TRBJ2-7; 11 positions match TRBD1. The CDR3 has 14 residues. The ends lost 4 bases at V and 4 bases at J; junction bases unmatched: 3. Germline V gene sequence: CDR1 MNHEY, CDR2 SMNVEV (reference sequence). In DNA, the CDR3 is TGTGCCAGCAGTTGGACAGGGGGCGCGTACGAGCAGTACTTC. Residues: CASSWTGGAYEQYF.

This chain uses TRBV10-3 with TRBJ2-2; D possibly matches TRBD1 or TRBD2 (5 bases each). The CDR3 consists of 18 residues. CDR1 is ENHRY and CDR2 is SYGVKD in the germline V gene. V was cut by 2 bases and J by 2 bases, with 18 bases left in between. CDR3 DNA: TGTGCCATCAGTGAGCCGATTCCGGGACGGGAAAACACCGGGGAGCTGTTTTTT. Protein: CAISEPIPGRENTGELFF.

V usage is TRBV7-9 and J usage is TRBJ2-1, with 7 nucleotides matching TRBD2. The junction had 6 bases not matched to a gene; V was cut back by 5 bases and J by 5 bases. Germline V CDR1 and CDR2: SEHNR, FQNEAQ (reference sequence). This CDR3 contains 14 residues. The CDR3 DNA follows: TGTGCCAGCAGCACCAGGCTAGCGGACAATGAGCAGTTCTTC. This encodes CASSTRLADNEQFF.

The chain recombines TRBV4-3 with TRBJ2-1; TRBD2 aligns across 11 bases. V was clipped by 0 bases and J by 9 bases; unmatched bases: 4. Per the germline V gene, CDR1 is LGHNA and CDR2 is YSLEER. The CDR3 spans 15 residues. The DNA for the CDR3 is TGCGCCAGCAGCCAAGATCTAGCGGGAGGAACTGAGCAGTTCTTC. Translation: CASSQDLAGGTEQFF.

The chain combines TRBV11-2 with TRBJ2-7, with D perhaps matching TRBD1 (6 bases). Germline assignment: CDR1 SGHAT and CDR2 FQNNGV. This CDR3 region has 17 residues. V lost 0 bases to trimming and J lost 2 bases, with 17 bases between them. CDR3: CASSLDWFGRGAYEQYF. DNA of the CDR3: TGTGCCAGCAGCTTAGACTGGTTTGGCAGGGGAGCCTACGAGCAGTACTTC. The full variable domain, completed using reference TRBV11-2 and TRBJ2-7, is EAGVAQSPRYKIIEKRQSVAFWCNPISGHATLYWYQQILGQGPKLLIQFQNNGVVDDSQLPKDRFSAERLKGVDSTLKIQPAKLEDSAVYLCASSLDWFGRGAYEQYFGPGTRLTVT.

The count of this clone is one. J is TRBJ2-3 and V is TRBV6-5, with a tentative D call TRBD1 (5 bases). V shed 8 bases and J shed 2 bases, with 17 bases lying between them. This CDR3 is built from 15 residues. Germline assignment: CDR1 MNHEY and CDR2 SVGAGI. This CDR3 is CASSPGAEPTDTQYF. CDR3 coding DNA: TGTGCCAGCTCCCCTGGGGCAGAACCCACAGATACGCAGTATTTT.

The rearrangement joins TRBV7-3 to TRBJ2-1; 8 bases agree with TRBD2. Germline V gene lookup returns CDR1 SGHTA and CDR2 FQGTGA. This CDR3 region has 14 residues. After removal of 3 bases from V and 7 bases from J, the junction contained 5 bases not matched to a gene. This CDR3 reads CASSLGLDLNEQFF. The CDR3 nucleotides are TGTGCCAGCAGCTTGGGACTAGATCTGAATGAGCAGTTCTTC.

The chain joins TRBV4-3 to TRBJ1-2; 8 bases line up with TRBD1. The CDR3 length is 14 residues. Per germline, CDR1 LGHNA and CDR2 YSLEER. V dropped 2 bases and J dropped 4; count of bases not matched to a gene: 3. For the CDR3, the DNA is TGCGCCAGCAGCCAACAGGGGGCGGGCTATGGCTACACCTTC. This sequence encodes CASSQQGAGYGYTF.

This clone was counted many times. V is TRBV7-3 and J is TRBJ2-5; 9 bases fit TRBD2. This CDR3 has 15 residues. The J segment lost 5 bases and the V segment lost 5 bases, leaving 9 bases of the junction unmatched. Germline V gives CDR1 SGHTA, CDR2 FQGTGA. DNA of the CDR3: TGTGCCAGCAGCATGACGGGACTAGCCGGCGAGACCCAGTACTTC. This translates into CASSMTGLAGETQYF.

The chain links TRBV5-8 to TRBJ2-3, with 7 bases fitting TRBD1. CDR3 size: 17 residues. Germline CDR1 is SGHTS and CDR2 is YDEGEE. V shed 1 base, J shed 2 bases, and the junction held 10 bases outside the gene matches. The CDR3 protein is CASSLPRGQMDTDTQYF. Here the CDR3 DNA reads TGTGCCAGCAGCTTGCCCCGGGGACAGATGGACACAGATACGCAGTATTTT. Variable domain in full (rest from reference TRBV5-8 and TRBJ2-3): EAGVTQSPTHLIKTRGQQATLRCSPISGHTSVYWYQQALGLGLQFLLWYDEGEERNRGNFPPRFSGRQFPNYSSELNVNALELEDSALYLCASSLPRGQMDTDTQYFGPGTRLTVL.

The V and J genes are TRBV2 and TRBJ2-7; D not certain. Germline CDR1 and CDR2: SNHLY and FYNNEI. V lost 2 bases and J 4 bases, leaving 9 bases between the germline ends. CDR3 length: 13 amino acids. DNA for the CDR3: TGTGCCAGCAGTGAACATGGGGATTACGAGCAGTACTTC. Translation gives CASSEHGDYEQYF.

V and J are TRBV10-2 and TRBJ2-7, with D hard to call. The germline V and J ends were trimmed by 7 bases and 0 bases, with 4 bases remaining between them. CDR1 and CDR2 (germline): WSHSY, SAAADI. This CDR3 spans 11 amino acids. The CDR3 sequence is CASMLSYEQYF. The CDR3 DNA is TGCGCCAGCATGCTCTCCTACGAGCAGTACTTC.

The chain has TRBV4-1 and TRBJ2-7; TRBD1 is a possible D gene (7 bases). CDR1 MGHRA and CDR2 YSYEKL come from the germline V gene. Between the trimmed V and J ends, which lost 1 base and 2 bases, there was a span of 12 bases. The CDR3 runs 15 residues. In DNA, the CDR3 is TGCGCCAGCAGCCAAGTGCAGGGGGGTACCTACGAGCAGTACTTC. Its translation: CASSQVQGGTYEQYF.